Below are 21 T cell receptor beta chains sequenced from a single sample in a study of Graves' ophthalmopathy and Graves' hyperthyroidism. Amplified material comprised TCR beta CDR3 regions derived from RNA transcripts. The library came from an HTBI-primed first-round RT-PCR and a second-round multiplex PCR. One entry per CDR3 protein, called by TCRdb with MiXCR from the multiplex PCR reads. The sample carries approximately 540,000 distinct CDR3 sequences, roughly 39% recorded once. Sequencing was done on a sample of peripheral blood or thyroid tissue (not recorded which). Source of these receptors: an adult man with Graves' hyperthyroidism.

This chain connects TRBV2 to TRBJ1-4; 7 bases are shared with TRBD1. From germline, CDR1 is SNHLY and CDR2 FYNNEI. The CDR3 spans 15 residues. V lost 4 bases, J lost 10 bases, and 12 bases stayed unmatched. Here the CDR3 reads CASSGQGGGMGKLFF. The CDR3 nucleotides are TGTGCCAGCAGTGGGCAAGGGGGCGGAATGGGAAAACTGTTTTTT.

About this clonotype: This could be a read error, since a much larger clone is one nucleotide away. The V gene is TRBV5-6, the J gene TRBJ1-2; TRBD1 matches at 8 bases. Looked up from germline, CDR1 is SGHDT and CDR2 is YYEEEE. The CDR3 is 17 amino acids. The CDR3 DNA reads TGTGCCAGCAGCTTGCCGGGACAGGAGTTAACCTGGGATGGCTACATCTTC. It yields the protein CASSLPGQELTWDGYIF. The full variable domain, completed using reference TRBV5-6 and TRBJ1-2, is DAGVTQSPTHLIKTRGQQVTLRCSPKSGHDTVSWYQQALGQGPQFIFQYYEEEERQRGNFPDRFSGHQFPNYSSELNVNALLLGDSALYLCASSLPGQELTWDGYIFGSGTRLTVV.

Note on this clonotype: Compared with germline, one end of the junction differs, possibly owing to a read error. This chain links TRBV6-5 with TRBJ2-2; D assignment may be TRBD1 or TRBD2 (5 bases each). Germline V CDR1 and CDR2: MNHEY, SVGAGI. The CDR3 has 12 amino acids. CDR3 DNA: TGTGCCAGCATCAGGGTTACCGGGGATCTGTTTTTT. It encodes CASIRVTGDLFF.

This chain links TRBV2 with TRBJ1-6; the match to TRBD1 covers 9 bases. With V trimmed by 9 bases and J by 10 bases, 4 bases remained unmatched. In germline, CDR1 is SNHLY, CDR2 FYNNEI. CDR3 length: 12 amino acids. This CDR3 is CARQGANSPLHF. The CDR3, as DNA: TGTGCCAGACAGGGGGCCAACTCACCCCTCCACTTT.

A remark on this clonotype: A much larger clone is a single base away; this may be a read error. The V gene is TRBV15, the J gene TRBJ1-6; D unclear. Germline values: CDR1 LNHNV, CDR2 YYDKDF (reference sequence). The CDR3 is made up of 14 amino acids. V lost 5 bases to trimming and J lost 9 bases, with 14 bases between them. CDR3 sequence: CATSASDSGSPLHF. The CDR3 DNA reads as TGTGCCACCAGCGCCTCTGATTCAGGTTCACCCCTCCACTTT.

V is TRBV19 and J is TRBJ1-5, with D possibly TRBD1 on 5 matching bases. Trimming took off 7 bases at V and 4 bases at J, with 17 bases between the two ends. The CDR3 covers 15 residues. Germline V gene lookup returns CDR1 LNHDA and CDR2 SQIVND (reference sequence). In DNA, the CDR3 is TGTGCCAGTACCGAGGCAGGGATCGGGAATCAGCCCCAGCATTTT. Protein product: CASTEAGIGNQPQHF.

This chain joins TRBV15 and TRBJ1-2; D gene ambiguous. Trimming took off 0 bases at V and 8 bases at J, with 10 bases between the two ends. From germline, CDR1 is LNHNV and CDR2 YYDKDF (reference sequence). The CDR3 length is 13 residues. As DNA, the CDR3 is TGTGCCACCAGCAGAGAGGAGGGTTACGGCTACACCTTC. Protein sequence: CATSREEGYGYTF.

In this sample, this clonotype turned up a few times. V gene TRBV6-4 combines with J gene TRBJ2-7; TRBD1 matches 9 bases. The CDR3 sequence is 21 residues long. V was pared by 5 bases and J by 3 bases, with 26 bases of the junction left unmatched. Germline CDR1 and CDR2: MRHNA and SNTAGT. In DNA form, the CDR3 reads TGTGCCAGCAGTCGCGGGAATCGACAGGGGGGCGCACCTATAAACTTCTACGAGCAGTACTTC. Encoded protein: CASSRGNRQGGAPINFYEQYF.

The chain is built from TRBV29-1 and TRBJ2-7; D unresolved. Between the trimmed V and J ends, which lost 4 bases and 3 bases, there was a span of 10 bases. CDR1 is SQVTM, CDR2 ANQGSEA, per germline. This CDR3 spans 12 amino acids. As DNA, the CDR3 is TGCAGCGTTGGGCTAACTGTCTACGAGCAGTACTTC. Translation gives CSVGLTVYEQYF.

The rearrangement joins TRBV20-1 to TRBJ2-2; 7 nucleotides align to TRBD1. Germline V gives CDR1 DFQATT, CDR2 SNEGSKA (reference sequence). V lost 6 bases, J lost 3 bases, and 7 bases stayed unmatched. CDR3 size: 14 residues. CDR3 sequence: CSARPGTDTGELFF. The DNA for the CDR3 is TGCAGTGCAAGGCCTGGGACAGACACCGGGGAGCTGTTTTTT.

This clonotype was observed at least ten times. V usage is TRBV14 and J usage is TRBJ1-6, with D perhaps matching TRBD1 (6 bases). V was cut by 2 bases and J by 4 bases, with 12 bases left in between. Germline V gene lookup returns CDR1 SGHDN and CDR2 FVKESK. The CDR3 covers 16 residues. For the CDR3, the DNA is TGTGCCAGCAGCCAATCGGGGGCCAGTTATAATTCACCCCTCCACTTT. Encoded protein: CASSQSGASYNSPLHF.

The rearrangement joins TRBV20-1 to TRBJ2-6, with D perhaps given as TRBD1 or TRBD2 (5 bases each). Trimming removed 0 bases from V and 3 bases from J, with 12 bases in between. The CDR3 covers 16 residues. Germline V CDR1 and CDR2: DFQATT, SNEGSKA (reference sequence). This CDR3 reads CSAREQEEVGANVLTF. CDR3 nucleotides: TGCAGTGCTAGAGAACAGGAGGAGGTTGGGGCCAACGTCCTGACTTTC.

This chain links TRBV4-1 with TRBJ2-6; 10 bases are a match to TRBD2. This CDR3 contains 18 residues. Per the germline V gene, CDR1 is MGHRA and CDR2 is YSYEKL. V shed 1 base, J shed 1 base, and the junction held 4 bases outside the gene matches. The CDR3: CASSQVGTSASGANVLTF. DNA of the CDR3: TGCGCCAGCAGCCAAGTAGGGACTAGCGCTTCTGGGGCCAACGTCCTGACTTTC.

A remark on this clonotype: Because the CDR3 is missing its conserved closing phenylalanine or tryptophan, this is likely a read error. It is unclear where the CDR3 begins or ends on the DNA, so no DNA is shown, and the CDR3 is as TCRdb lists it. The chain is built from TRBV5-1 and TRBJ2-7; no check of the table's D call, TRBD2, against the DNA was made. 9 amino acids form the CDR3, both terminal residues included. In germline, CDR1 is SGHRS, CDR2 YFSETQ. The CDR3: CASSLATSG.

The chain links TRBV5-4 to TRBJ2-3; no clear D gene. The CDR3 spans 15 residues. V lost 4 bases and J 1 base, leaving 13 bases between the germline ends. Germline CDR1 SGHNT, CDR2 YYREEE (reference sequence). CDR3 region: CASSPNSSGTDTQYF. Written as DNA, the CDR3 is TGTGCCAGCAGCCCGAACTCCTCGGGCACAGATACGCAGTATTTT.

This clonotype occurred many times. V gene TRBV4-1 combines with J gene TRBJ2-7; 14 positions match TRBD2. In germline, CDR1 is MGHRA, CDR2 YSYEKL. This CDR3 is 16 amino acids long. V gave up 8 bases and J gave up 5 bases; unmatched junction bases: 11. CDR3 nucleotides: TGCGCCAGCGGGGGGACTAGCGGGAGAAGATCCCACGAGCAGTACTTC. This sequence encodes CASGGTSGRRSHEQYF.

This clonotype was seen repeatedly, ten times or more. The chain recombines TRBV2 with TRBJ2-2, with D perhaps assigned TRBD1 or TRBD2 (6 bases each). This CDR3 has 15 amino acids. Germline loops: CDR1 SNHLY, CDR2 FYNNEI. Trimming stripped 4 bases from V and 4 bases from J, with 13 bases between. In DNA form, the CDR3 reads TGTGCCAGCAGTGTATGGGGGCGGGGCACCGGGGAGCTGTTTTTT. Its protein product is CASSVWGRGTGELFF.

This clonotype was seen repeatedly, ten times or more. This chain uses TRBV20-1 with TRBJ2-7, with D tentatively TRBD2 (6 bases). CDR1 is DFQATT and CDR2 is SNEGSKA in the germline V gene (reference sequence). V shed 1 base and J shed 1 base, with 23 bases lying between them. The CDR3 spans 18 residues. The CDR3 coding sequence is TGCAGTGCTAGAGCATTCGACTTGGAGGGCGGGAATTCCTACGAGCAGTACTTC. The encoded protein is CSARAFDLEGGNSYEQYF.

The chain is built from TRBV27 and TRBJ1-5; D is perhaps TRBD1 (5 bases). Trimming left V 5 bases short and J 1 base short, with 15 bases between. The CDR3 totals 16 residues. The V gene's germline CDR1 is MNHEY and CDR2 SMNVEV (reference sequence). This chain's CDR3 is CASSLSRVQSNQPQHF. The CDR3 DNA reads TGTGCCAGCAGTCTTAGCAGGGTTCAGAGCAATCAGCCCCAGCATTTT.

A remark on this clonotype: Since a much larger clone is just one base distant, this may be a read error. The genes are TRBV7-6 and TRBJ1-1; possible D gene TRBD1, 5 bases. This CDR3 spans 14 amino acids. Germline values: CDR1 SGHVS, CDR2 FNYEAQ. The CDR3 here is CVSSRQGFGAEAFF. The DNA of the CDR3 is TGTGTCAGCAGCCGGCAGGGTTTTGGGGCTGAAGCTTTCTTT.

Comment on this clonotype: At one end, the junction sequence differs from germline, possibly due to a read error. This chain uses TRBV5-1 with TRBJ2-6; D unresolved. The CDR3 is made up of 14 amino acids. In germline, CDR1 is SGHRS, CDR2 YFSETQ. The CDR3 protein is CASSTLTGANVLTF. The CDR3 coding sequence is TGTGCCAGCAGCACGCTGACAGGGGCCAACGTCCTGACTTTC.